This T cell receptor beta chain emerged from a study of blood T cells in healthy people across ages. Primed by a sample-barcoded 5' primer and a J-beta primer mix, a second PCR proceeded for roughly 7 to 11 cycles. TCRdb reanalysed the 5' RACE reads using MiXCR and keeps one entry per CDR3 protein. This sample has approximately 800,000 distinct CDR3 sequences; about 62% occur once, and the top ten carry roughly a quarter. The study's findings and limits: Diversity figures based on one million T cells were deemed too low.

About this clonotype itself: Its specificity is unknown.

The V gene's germline CDR1 is SGHRS and CDR2 YFSETQ. Deletions cut 0 bases from V and 0 bases from J, with 9 bases between. This CDR3 region has 15 residues. This clonotype was obtained from a man aged 30-40 years in good health. Sequenced sample: blood. The rearrangement links TRBV5-1 to TRBJ2-5; D is perhaps TRBD2 (6 bases). Written as DNA, the CDR3 is TGCGCCAGCAGCTTGGTTCGGGGGTACCAAGAGACCCAGTACTTC. Amino acid sequence: CASSLVRGYQETQYF.